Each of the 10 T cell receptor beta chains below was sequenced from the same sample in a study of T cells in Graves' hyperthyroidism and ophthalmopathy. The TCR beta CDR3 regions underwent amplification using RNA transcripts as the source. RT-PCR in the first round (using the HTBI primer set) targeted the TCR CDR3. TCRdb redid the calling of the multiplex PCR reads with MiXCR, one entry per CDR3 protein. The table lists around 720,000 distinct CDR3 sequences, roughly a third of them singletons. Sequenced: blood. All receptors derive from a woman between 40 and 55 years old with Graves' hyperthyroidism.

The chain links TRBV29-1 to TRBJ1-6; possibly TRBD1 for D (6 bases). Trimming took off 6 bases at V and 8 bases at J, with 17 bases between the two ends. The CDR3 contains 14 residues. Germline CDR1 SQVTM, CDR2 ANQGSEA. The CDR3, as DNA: TGCAGCGTCCGAACAGGGAGCTCGGATTCACCCCTCCACTTT. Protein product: CSVRTGSSDSPLHF.

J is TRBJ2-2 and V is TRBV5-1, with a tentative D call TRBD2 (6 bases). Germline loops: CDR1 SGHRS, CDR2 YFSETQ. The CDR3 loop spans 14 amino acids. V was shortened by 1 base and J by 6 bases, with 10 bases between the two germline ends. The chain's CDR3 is CASSLTSRAGELFF. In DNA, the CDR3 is TGCGCCAGCAGCTTGACTAGCAGGGCCGGGGAGCTGTTTTTT.

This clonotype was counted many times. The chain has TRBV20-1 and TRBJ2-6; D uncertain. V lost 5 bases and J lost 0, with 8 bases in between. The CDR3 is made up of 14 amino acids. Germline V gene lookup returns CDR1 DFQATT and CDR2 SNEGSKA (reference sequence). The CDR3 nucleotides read TGCAGTGCTGGACCGCACTCTGGGGCCAACGTCCTGACTTTC. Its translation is CSAGPHSGANVLTF.

The CDR3 protein is CAISDRDREETQYF. CDR3 in DNA: TGTGCCATCAGTGACCGGGACAGGGAAGAGACCCAGTACTTC. This chain links TRBV10-3 with TRBJ2-5, with 9 nucleotides matching TRBD1. Germline CDR1 and CDR2: ENHRY and SYGVKD. The CDR3 has 14 amino acids. The V segment lost 3 bases and the J segment 3 bases; nucleotides outside the gene matches: 2.

Written as DNA, the CDR3 is TGCAGTGCTAGTCCTAGCGGGGCCACAGATACGCAGTACTTC. Protein sequence: CSASPSGATDTQYF. V usage is TRBV20-1 and J usage is TRBJ2-5, with 9 bases lining up with TRBD2. CDR1 is DFQATT and CDR2 is SNEGSKA in the germline V gene (reference sequence). The junction had 13 bases not matched to a gene; V was cut back by 3 bases and J by 11 bases. The CDR3 has 14 residues.

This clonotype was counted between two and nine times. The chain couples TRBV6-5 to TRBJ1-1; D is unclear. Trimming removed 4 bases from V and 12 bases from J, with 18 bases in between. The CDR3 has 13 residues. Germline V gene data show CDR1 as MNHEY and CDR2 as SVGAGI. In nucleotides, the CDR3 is TGTGCCAGCAGTTGGGCTGTTGAAGGGTTCTCTTTCTTT. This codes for CASSWAVEGFSFF.

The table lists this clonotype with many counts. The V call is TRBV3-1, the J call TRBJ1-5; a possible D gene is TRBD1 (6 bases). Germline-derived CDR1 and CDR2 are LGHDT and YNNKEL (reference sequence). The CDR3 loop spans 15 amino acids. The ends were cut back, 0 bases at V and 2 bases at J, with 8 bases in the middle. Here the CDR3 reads CASSQDRTGNQPQHF. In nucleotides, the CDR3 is TGTGCCAGCAGCCAAGACAGGACAGGCAATCAGCCCCAGCATTTT.

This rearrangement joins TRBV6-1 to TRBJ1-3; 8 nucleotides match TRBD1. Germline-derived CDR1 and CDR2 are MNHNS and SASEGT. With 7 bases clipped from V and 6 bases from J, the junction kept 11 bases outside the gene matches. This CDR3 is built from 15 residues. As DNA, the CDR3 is TGTGCCAGCACCAGGACAGGGCCCAGCGAAAACACCATATATTTT. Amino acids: CASTRTGPSENTIYF.

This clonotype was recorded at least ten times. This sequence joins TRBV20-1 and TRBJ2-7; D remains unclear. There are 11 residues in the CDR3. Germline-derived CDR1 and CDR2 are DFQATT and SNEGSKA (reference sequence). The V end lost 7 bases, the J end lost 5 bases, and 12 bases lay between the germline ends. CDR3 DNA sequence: TGCAGTGTAGCAGAGGACCACGAGCAGTACTTC. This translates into CSVAEDHEQYF.

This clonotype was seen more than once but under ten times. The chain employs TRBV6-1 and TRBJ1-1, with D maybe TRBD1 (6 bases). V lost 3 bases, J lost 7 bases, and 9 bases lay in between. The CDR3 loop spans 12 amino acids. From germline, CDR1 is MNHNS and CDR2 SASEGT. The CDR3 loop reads CASSDRGNEAFF. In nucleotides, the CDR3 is TGTGCCAGCAGTGACAGGGGAAATGAAGCTTTCTTT.